These 18 T cell receptor beta chains were all obtained from the same sample, sequenced in a study of shared clonotypes between healthy human individuals. This table comes from immunoSEQ multiplex PCR, and its TCRdb copy is limited to in-frame clones, with some not included. The sample holds about 460,000 clones, over 60% seen once. The sample comprised PBMCs. The receptor source for this set is a woman aged 40 to 49 in good health. Some clones in this sample may be carry-over from other donors' samples.

Worth noting for this clone: A much larger clone sits a single nucleotide away, making a read error possible. Other nucleotide sequences from this sample produce the same CDR3. The chain joins TRBV9 to TRBJ2-1, with 7 bases matching TRBD1. Losses at the gene ends were 3 bases for V and 2 bases for J; bases not matched to a gene: 2. The CDR3 has 14 residues. Germline V gene lookup returns CDR1 SGDLS and CDR2 YYNGEE. The CDR3 spells CASSAGGAYNEQFF. CDR3 bases: TGTGCCAGCAGCGCAGGGGGAGCCTACAATGAGCAGTTCTTC.

The chain is built from TRBV27 and TRBJ2-3; unclear D gene. CDR3 length equals 14 residues. Germline V CDR1 and CDR2: MNHEY, SMNVEV (reference sequence). Trimming cost V 4 bases and J 3 bases, with 11 bases left between them. CDR3 sequence (DNA): TGTGCCAGCAGTTCGTGGGGTCAGACAGATACGCAGTATTTT. Its protein is CASSSWGQTDTQYF.

The rearrangement joins TRBV7-9 to TRBJ2-1; D unresolved. The ends were cut back, 6 bases at V and 7 bases at J, with 10 bases in the middle. Looked up from germline, CDR1 is SEHNR and CDR2 is FQNEAQ (reference sequence). CDR3 length: 12 amino acids. The CDR3 sequence: CASRSRYNEQFF. The CDR3 nucleotides read TGTGCCAGCAGGTCTAGGTATAATGAGCAGTTCTTC.

This chain connects TRBV7-9 to TRBJ1-5, with D possibly being TRBD1 (6 bases). V lost 2 bases to trimming and J lost 1 base, with 6 bases between them. Germline CDR1 SEHNR, CDR2 FQNEAQ (reference sequence). The CDR3 has 14 amino acids. As DNA, the CDR3 is TGTGCCAGCAGCTTAAGGGGGAGCAATCAGCCCCAGCATTTT. It encodes CASSLRGSNQPQHF. Full variable domain (remainder filled in from reference TRBV7-9 and TRBJ1-5): DTGVSQNPRHKITKRGQNVTFRCDPISEHNRLYWYRQTLGQGPEFLTYFQNEAQLEKSRLLSDRFSAERPKGSFSTLEIQRTEQGDSAMYLCASSLRGSNQPQHFGDGTRLSIL.

The chain is built from TRBV4-1 and TRBJ2-7; weak D call: TRBD1 (6 bases). Trimming pared 0 bases from V and 12 bases from J, leaving 30 bases between. Germline CDR1 MGHRA, CDR2 YSYEKL. The CDR3 totals 18 residues. The DNA for the CDR3 is TGCGCCAGCAGCCAAGACCCCCCTGGGACACCCTTTGGCCCCGCGCGGTACTTC. It encodes CASSQDPPGTPFGPARYF.

This clone came up once. This chain joins TRBV29-1 and TRBJ1-1; the match to TRBD1 covers 11 bases. Germline CDR1 SQVTM, CDR2 ANQGSEA. There are 14 residues in the CDR3. With 7 bases clipped from V and 4 bases from J, the junction kept 8 bases outside the gene matches. Written as DNA, the CDR3 is TGCAGCGGCCACCTTGGGACAGGGGGCACTGAAGCTTTCTTT. Protein product: CSGHLGTGGTEAFF. Full variable domain (remainder filled in from reference TRBV29-1 and TRBJ1-1): SAVISQKPSRDICQRGTSLTIQCQVDSQVTMMFWYRQQPGQSLTLIATANQGSEATYESGFVIDKFPISRPNLTFSTLTVSNMSPEDSSIYLCSGHLGTGGTEAFFGQGTRLTVV.

The sample holds a few counts of this clone. The rearrangement links TRBV5-1 to TRBJ2-7; a weak D match, TRBD2 (5 bases). CDR3 length: 13 residues. Germline CDR1 SGHRS, CDR2 YFSETQ. V lost 2 bases and J 4 bases, leaving 10 bases between the germline ends. CDR3 in DNA: TGCGCCAGCAGCTTCGGACTGCCGTACGAGCAGTACTTC. Encoded protein: CASSFGLPYEQYF.

This clone was seen many times. The V call is TRBV20-1, the J call TRBJ2-5; no clear D gene. The CDR3 spans 11 residues. Per the germline V gene, CDR1 is DFQATT and CDR2 is SNEGSKA (reference sequence). Trimming removed 0 bases from V and 5 bases from J, with 4 bases in between. CDR3 sequence: CSARDWETQYF. The CDR3 coding sequence is TGCAGTGCTAGAGATTGGGAGACCCAGTACTTC.

The chain uses TRBV20-1 and TRBJ1-1; D is unresolved. Germline CDR1 is DFQATT and CDR2 is SNEGSKA (reference sequence). Between the trimmed V and J ends, which lost 6 bases and 5 bases, there was a span of 10 bases. The CDR3 contains 11 residues. The DNA of the CDR3 is TGCAGTGCGGGAGGGAAGACTGAAGCTTTCTTT. Translation gives CSAGGKTEAFF.

This CDR3 is CASSLTREPYEQYF. The CDR3 coding sequence is TGTGCCAGCAGCTTGACCCGGGAGCCCTACGAGCAGTACTTC. V and J are TRBV5-4 and TRBJ2-7; a weak D match, TRBD2 (6 bases). The length of the CDR3 is 14 residues. Trimming removed 1 base from V and 2 bases from J, with 10 bases in between. From germline, CDR1 is SGHNT and CDR2 YYREEE (reference sequence).

The rearrangement links TRBV5-1 to TRBJ2-5; 9 bases map to TRBD1. The CDR3 sequence is 14 residues long. V lost 4 bases, J lost 5 bases, and 6 bases stayed unmatched. Germline lookup yields CDR1 SGHRS and CDR2 YFSETQ. DNA of the CDR3: TGCGCCAGCAGCCCGACAGGGGGAGGGGAGACCCAGTACTTC. Encoded protein: CASSPTGGGETQYF.

The chain links TRBV5-1 to TRBJ1-1; possibly TRBD1 for D (5 bases). Trimming took off 2 bases at V and 0 bases at J, with 8 bases between the two ends. The CDR3 has 14 amino acids. Germline assignment: CDR1 SGHRS and CDR2 YFSETQ. The CDR3 loop is CASSFGAVNTEAFF. CDR3 in DNA: TGCGCCAGCAGCTTCGGGGCAGTGAACACTGAAGCTTTCTTT.

In regard to this clone: A single base separates this from a much larger clone, so it may be a read error. The chain carries TRBV5-1 and TRBJ2-7; 9 bases map to TRBD1. The CDR3 length is 13 residues. V shed 4 bases and J 2 bases; nucleotides not matched to a gene: 1. CDR1 is SGHRS and CDR2 is YFSETQ in the germline V gene. CDR3 in DNA: TGCGCCAGCAGCCGGGACAGGGCCTACGAGCAGTACTTC. Its protein is CASSRDRAYEQYF.

The sample holds one count of this clone. The chain carries TRBV7-2 and TRBJ2-7; 7 nucleotides line up with TRBD2. This CDR3 comprises 14 residues. The V gene's germline CDR1 is SGHTA and CDR2 FQGNSA. J lost 6 bases, V lost 1 base, and 6 bases had no gene match. CDR3 bases: TGTGCCAGCAGCTTAGTTGGCGGGAGAAGCGAGCAGTACTTC. It encodes CASSLVGGRSEQYF.

With respect to this clone: This sequence is one base from a far larger clone and is likely a read error. This chain uses TRBV4-1 with TRBJ1-2; D is unresolved. Germline V gene data show CDR1 as MGHRA and CDR2 as YSYEKL. This CDR3 comprises 14 residues. DNA of the CDR3: TGCGCCGGCAGCCATCTACCGGATCGGTATGGCTACACCTTC. It encodes CAGSHLPDRYGYTF.

The chain joins TRBV2 to TRBJ2-5; D is perhaps TRBD1 or TRBD2 (5 bases each). CDR3 length equals 14 residues. V was trimmed by 6 bases and J by 11 bases, leaving 22 bases between them. CDR1 SNHLY and CDR2 FYNNEI come from the germline V gene. CDR3 sequence: CASRGLASEGEQYF. As DNA, the CDR3 is TGTGCCAGCAGAGGGTTAGCTTCTGAAGGGGAGCAGTACTTC. Drawing the rest from reference TRBV2 and TRBJ2-5, the complete variable domain is EPEVTQTPSHQVTQMGQEVILRCVPISNHLYFYWYRQILGQKVEFLVSFYNNEISEKSEIFDDQFSVERPDGSNFTLKIRSTKLEDSAMYFCASRGLASEGEQYFGPGTRLLVL.

This rearrangement joins TRBV10-3 to TRBJ2-1; 8 bases are a match to TRBD1. Per germline, CDR1 ENHRY and CDR2 SYGVKD. V gave up 1 base and J gave up 0 bases; unmatched junction bases: 5. The CDR3 has 17 residues. The CDR3: CAISEYLTGVSYNEQFF. CDR3 coding DNA: TGTGCCATCAGTGAGTACTTGACAGGGGTCTCCTACAATGAGCAGTTCTTC.

This chain connects TRBV6-1 to TRBJ2-5, with TRBD2 matching over 8 bases. The last part of the DNA fits TRBJ2-7 better; the J call may be wrong. Per the germline V gene, CDR1 is MNHNS and CDR2 is SASEGT. The CDR3 covers 13 residues. CDR3 bases: TGTGCCAGCCAAGCGGGAGAGTACTACGAGCAGTACTTC. Translated: CASQAGEYYEQYF.